The clone carrying this TCR beta chain was seen once. Its antigen remains unknown. This specimen belongs to a study of cytomegalovirus exposure and HLA in healthy donors. Study-wide points: Some TCR beta chains (about 170 of them) were listed as cytomegalovirus-associated.

Method: immunoSEQ multiplex PCR; TCRdb's copy keeps in-frame clones and lacks some. The sample includes about 68,000 clones, about nine tenths of them seen just once. The V and J ends lost 4 bases and 7 bases respectively, with 10 bases between them. This CDR3 is built from 13 residues. CDR1 is LGHNA, CDR2 YSLEER, per germline. The origin of this receptor is a man in his late teens or twenties in good health and CMV-seronegative. The specimen sequenced was PBMCs. The chain combines TRBV4-3 with TRBJ1-4; D is unclear. The CDR3 bases are TGCGCCAGCAGCCCAATTAACGGTGAAAAACTGTTTTTT. It encodes CASSPINGEKLFF.